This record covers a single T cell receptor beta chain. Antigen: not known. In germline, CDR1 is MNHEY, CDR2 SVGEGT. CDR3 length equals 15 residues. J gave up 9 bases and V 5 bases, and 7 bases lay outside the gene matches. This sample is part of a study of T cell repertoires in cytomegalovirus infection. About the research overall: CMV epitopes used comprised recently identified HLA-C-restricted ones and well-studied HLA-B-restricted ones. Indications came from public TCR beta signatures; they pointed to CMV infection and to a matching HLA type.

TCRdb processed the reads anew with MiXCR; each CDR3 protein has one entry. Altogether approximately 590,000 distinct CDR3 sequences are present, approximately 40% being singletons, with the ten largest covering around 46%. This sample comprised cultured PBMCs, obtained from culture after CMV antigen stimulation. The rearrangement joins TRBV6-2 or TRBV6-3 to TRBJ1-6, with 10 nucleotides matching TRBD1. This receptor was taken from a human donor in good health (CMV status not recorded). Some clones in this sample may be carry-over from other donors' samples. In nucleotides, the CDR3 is TGTGCCAGCAGTGACCGACAGGGGGCTTCTTCACCCCTCCACTTT. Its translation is CASSDRQGASSPLHF.